Presented here are 18 T cell receptor beta chains from one specimen sequenced in a study of STAT3 mutations in large granular lymphocyte leukemia. Whole-study results and caveats: In T-cell large granular lymphocyte leukemia, about half of patients showed multiple immunodominant subclonotypes.

Repertoires were generated with immunoSEQ multiplex PCR, while TCRdb's copy carries only in-frame clones and drops some. This table holds roughly 10,000 clones, 87% found once. Their antigens remain unidentified. The sample consisted of peripheral blood mononuclear cells. These receptors were obtained from a man in his 60s with T-cell large granular lymphocyte leukemia. Some clones in this sample may be carry-over from other donors' samples.

J is TRBJ1-2 and V is TRBV19; a weak D match, TRBD1 (6 bases). Germline V CDR1 and CDR2: LNHDA, SQIVND (reference sequence). This CDR3 contains 15 residues. The V and J ends lost 4 bases and 2 bases respectively, with 14 bases between them. The CDR3 reads CASSTIRGGNYGYTF. CDR3 in DNA: TGTGCCAGTAGTACGATCAGGGGCGGAAACTATGGCTACACCTTC.

This clone has only one observation. The CDR3 reads CSVRQGFNEQFF. CDR3 coding DNA: TGCAGCGTAAGACAGGGATTCAATGAGCAGTTCTTC. This rearrangement joins TRBV29-1 to TRBJ2-1, with TRBD1 matching over 7 bases. V trimming: 6 bases; J trimming: 6 bases; junction bases outside the gene matches: 5. Germline CDR1 and CDR2: SQVTM and ANQGSEA. The CDR3 runs 12 residues.

The J gene is TRBJ2-2, the V gene TRBV6-6; perhaps TRBD1 as D (5 bases). V was clipped by 5 bases and J by 4 bases, with 11 bases between them. Germline CDR1 and CDR2: MNHNY and SVGAGI (reference sequence). The CDR3 is 14 residues long. In DNA form, the CDR3 reads TGTGCCAGCAGTGCGGCAGGGATCACCGGGGAGCTGTTTTTT. Its translation: CASSAAGITGELFF.

V gene TRBV18 combines with J gene TRBJ2-1, with TRBD1 matching 11 bases. The CDR3 contains 16 residues. Germline V CDR1 and CDR2: KGHSH, LQKENI. The ends lost 2 bases at V and 6 bases at J; junction bases unmatched: 6. The CDR3 spells CASSPTGTGGTNEQFF. CDR3 in DNA: TGTGCCAGCTCACCAACCGGGACAGGGGGGACCAATGAGCAGTTCTTC.

The chain is built from TRBV6-6 and TRBJ1-1; D unresolved. This CDR3 comprises 11 residues. Germline values: CDR1 MNHNY, CDR2 SVGAGI (reference sequence). The ends were cut back, 11 bases at V and 7 bases at J, with 14 bases in the middle. Written as DNA, the CDR3 is TGTGCCCTCCTACGGGGTAGTGAAGCTTTCTTT. Encoded protein: CALLRGSEAFF.

V and J are TRBV7-2 and TRBJ1-5, with TRBD1 as a possible D gene (6 bases). From germline, CDR1 is SGHTA and CDR2 FQGNSA. The CDR3 is 13 residues long. Trimming removed 2 bases at V and 4 bases at J, with 6 bases between. The CDR3 nucleotides read TGTGCCAGCAGCTTACAGGGGAATCAGCCCCAGCATTTT. Protein: CASSLQGNQPQHF.

This clone showed up just once. The J gene is TRBJ2-7, the V gene TRBV7-9, with TRBD1 as a possible D gene (5 bases). CDR1 is SEHNR, CDR2 FQNEAQ, per germline (reference sequence). The CDR3 sequence is 16 residues long. Between the trimmed V and J ends, which lost 5 bases and 2 bases, there was a span of 19 bases. The DNA of the CDR3 is TGTGCCAGCAGCCCCTGGACAAGGCGAACTCCCTACGAGCAGTACTTC. Translated, it gives CASSPWTRRTPYEQYF.

The rearrangement links TRBV27 to TRBJ1-1; 7 bases align to TRBD1. The V and J ends lost 8 bases and 1 base, in that order; junction bases with no gene match: 7. The CDR3 length is 14 residues. Looked up from germline, CDR1 is MNHEY and CDR2 is SMNVEV (reference sequence). CDR3 amino acids: CASRQQGRNTEAFF. CDR3 nucleotide sequence: TGTGCCAGCCGACAACAGGGGCGGAACACTGAAGCTTTCTTT.

Only one count was recorded for this clone. The rearrangement joins TRBV18 to TRBJ2-1; TRBD2 matches 9 bases. The CDR3 contains 18 residues. Germline values: CDR1 KGHSH, CDR2 LQKENI. Trimming cost V 0 bases and J 2 bases; bases outside gene matches: 8. CDR3 nucleotide sequence: TGTGCCAGCTCACCACCGGTGGCTAGCGGGACTCCCTACAATGAGCAGTTCTTC. This sequence encodes CASSPPVASGTPYNEQFF.

The chain couples TRBV5-1 to TRBJ2-7; 7 bases fit TRBD1. The CDR3 has 18 residues. V gave up 2 bases and J gave up 1 base; unmatched junction bases: 15. The germline V gene encodes CDR1 SGHRS and CDR2 YFSETQ. The CDR3 loop is CASSFAPQGSGVSYEQYF. The CDR3 DNA follows: TGCGCCAGCAGCTTTGCCCCACAGGGGAGCGGAGTATCCTACGAGCAGTACTTC. The full variable domain, its missing parts supplied by reference TRBV5-1 and TRBJ2-7, is KAGVTQTPRYLIKTRGQQVTLSCSPISGHRSVSWYQQTPGQGLQFLFEYFSETQRNKGNFPGRFSGRQFSNSRSEMNVSTLELGDSALYLCASSFAPQGSGVSYEQYFGPGTRLTVT.

V and J are TRBV11-2 and TRBJ2-3, with unresolved D. The germline V gene has CDR1 SGHAT and CDR2 FQNNGV. V dropped 4 bases and J dropped 7 bases, with 9 bases sitting between them. The CDR3 is 12 amino acids. The CDR3 DNA reads TGTGCCAGCAGCTCTGGATCTTATACGCAGTATTTT. This translates into CASSSGSYTQYF. The entire variable domain, with the rest obtained from reference TRBV11-2 and TRBJ2-3, is as follows: EAGVAQSPRYKIIEKRQSVAFWCNPISGHATLYWYQQILGQGPKLLIQFQNNGVVDDSQLPKDRFSAERLKGVDSTLKIQPAKLEDSAVYLCASSSGSYTQYFGPGTRLTVL.

The chain uses TRBV28 and TRBJ1-5; 7 positions agree with TRBD1. V dropped 7 bases and J dropped 4; count of bases not matched to a gene: 7. Germline values: CDR1 MDHEN, CDR2 SYDVKM. This CDR3 contains 14 residues. This CDR3 reads CASNEGAGNQPQHF. Here the CDR3 DNA reads TGTGCCAGCAACGAGGGGGCAGGTAATCAGCCCCAGCATTTT.

The chain links TRBV14 to TRBJ1-2; no definite D call. Germline lookup yields CDR1 SGHDN and CDR2 FVKESK. The CDR3 extends over 15 amino acids. The V and J ends lost 1 base and 2 bases respectively, with 11 bases between them. CDR3 amino acids: CASSQVEGWNYGYTF. Here the CDR3 DNA reads TGTGCCAGCAGCCAAGTTGAGGGCTGGAACTATGGCTACACCTTC.

Points on this clone: This CDR3 is also generated by other DNA sequences in the sample. V usage is TRBV18 and J usage is TRBJ2-3; D ambiguous. V gave up 0 bases and J gave up 0 bases, with 1 base separating them. Germline CDR1 reads KGHSH; CDR2 reads LQKENI. The CDR3 sequence is 13 residues long. CDR3 bases: TGTGCCAGCTCACCACCTAGCACAGATACGCAGTATTTT. Translation: CASSPPSTDTQYF. The full variable domain, its missing parts supplied by reference TRBV18 and TRBJ2-3, is NAGVMQNPRHLVRRRGQEARLRCSPMKGHSHVYWYRQLPEEGLKFMVYLQKENIIDESGMPKERFSAEFPKEGPSILRIQQVVRGDSAAYFCASSPPSTDTQYFGPGTRLTVL.

The chain is built from TRBV28 and TRBJ1-5; 8 bases agree with TRBD1. This CDR3 has 16 residues. Germline lookup yields CDR1 MDHEN and CDR2 SYDVKM. The V and J ends lost 4 bases and 1 base, in that order; junction bases with no gene match: 6. This CDR3 reads CASSWRTGRSNQPQHF. Written as DNA, the CDR3 is TGTGCCAGCAGTTGGCGGACAGGGCGAAGCAATCAGCCCCAGCATTTT.

The chain uses TRBV5-1 and TRBJ2-3; D assignment may be TRBD1 or TRBD2 (5 bases each). Germline loops: CDR1 SGHRS, CDR2 YFSETQ. CDR3 size: 16 residues. V dropped 3 bases and J dropped 5 bases, with 19 bases sitting between them. CDR3 in DNA: TGCGCCAGCAGCTCGGGGCCGGGGCGGACCGAAGATACGCAGTATTTT. Translated: CASSSGPGRTEDTQYF.

V gene TRBV5-6 combines with J gene TRBJ1-2, with 8 bases matching TRBD1. This CDR3 contains 15 residues. The germline CDR1 and CDR2 sequences are SGHDT and YYEEEE. J lost 4 bases, V lost 0 bases, and 5 bases had no gene match. The CDR3 sequence: CASSLDRGVSYGYTF. The CDR3 DNA reads as TGTGCCAGCAGCTTGGACAGGGGGGTCTCCTATGGCTACACCTTC. Using reference TRBV5-6 and TRBJ1-2 for the parts outside the CDR3, the full variable domain is DAGVTQSPTHLIKTRGQQVTLRCSPKSGHDTVSWYQQALGQGPQFIFQYYEEEERQRGNFPDRFSGHQFPNYSSELNVNALLLGDSALYLCASSLDRGVSYGYTFGSGTRLTVV.

Only a few counts were recorded for this clone. The V and J genes are TRBV27 and TRBJ1-1, with D perhaps matching TRBD1 (5 bases). Germline values: CDR1 MNHEY, CDR2 SMNVEV (reference sequence). The CDR3 contains 15 residues. The V and J ends lost 6 bases and 2 bases respectively, with 16 bases between them. CDR3 in DNA: TGTGCCAGCAGCTCGGGACGGACTCCAAACACTGAAGCTTTCTTT. The encoded protein is CASSSGRTPNTEAFF.